A single T cell receptor beta chain is shown here with its context. Its antigen is unknown. The primer mix had 60 Vbeta and 13 Jbeta primers. Sequencing was performed with immunoSEQ multiplex PCR; in TCRdb, only in-frame clones are kept and a portion is missing. The profile covers 150,000 to 200,000 clones, with 75% appearing a single time and around 8.3% taken by the ten largest. The data were obtained in a study of cytomegalovirus exposure and HLA in healthy donors. Turning to the study itself: Unique TCR beta sequences numbering approximately 120 million came from 150 million to 200 million T cells in an earlier analysis. HLA-typed donors were the source of about 85 million unique TCRs, which an early data release held.

Trimming removed 7 bases from V and 7 bases from J; junction bases left unmatched: 9. Germline CDR1 and CDR2: MNHNY and SVGAGI (reference sequence). The CDR3 is 14 amino acids. Study-wide points: Accurate prediction of most subjects' HLA-A and HLA-B alleles from TCR beta sequences was reported. The study flagged around 160 TCR beta chains as cytomegalovirus-associated.

This chain links TRBV6-6 with TRBJ2-1; TRBD2 matches at 8 bases. Source material: PBMCs. The clonotype comes from a woman aged 35 to 49 in good health and CMV-seropositive. DNA for the CDR3: TGTGCCAGCATAACGGGAGGGCCTCAAAATGAGCAGTTCTTC. As protein: CASITGGPQNEQFF.